Listed below are T cell receptor beta chains from one sample, sequenced in a study of T cell changes during pregnancy in multiple sclerosis. TCRdb's table, derived via immunoSEQ multiplex PCR, lists solely in-frame clones and lacks some. Of about 67,000 clones detected, around 92% appear once; the ten largest clones hold roughly 3%. The sample consisted of peripheral blood, taken in the second trimester of pregnancy. These receptor sequences come from a female donor in good health, enrolled as a control in a pregnancy study. Both conserved end residues are part of each CDR3. D genes are given only for firm matches. Expanded clones are given a class, and other clones once, few, many or no size at all.

>TRBV11-2|.|TRBJ1-2|.
CAASEQANYGYTF
TGTGCCGCCTCAGAACAGGCCAACTATGGCTACACCTTC
>TRBV10-3|.|TRBJ2-7|.
CAISDPQGMAYEQYF
TGTGCCATCAGTGACCCTCAGGGTATGGCCTACGAGCAGTACTTC
>TRBV7-2|.|TRBJ1-3|.
CASRRTGSGNTIYF
TGTGCCAGCAGACGCACAGGCTCTGGAAACACCATATATTTT
>TRBV5-4|.|TRBJ2-7|TRBD1
CASSKDRGRAYEQYF
TGTGCCAGCAGCAAGGACAGGGGACGAGCCTACGAGCAGTACTTC
>TRBV28|.|TRBJ2-3|.
CASSSGQHTQYF
TGTGCCAGCAGTTCAGGGCAACATACGCAGTATTTT
>TRBV6-5|.|TRBJ1-3|.
CASSYGLGAGNTIYF
TGTGCCAGCAGTTATGGCCTAGGAGCTGGAAACACCATATATTTT
>TRBV5-1|.|TRBJ2-5|TRBD1
CASSAGTGVQETQYF
TGCGCCAGCAGCGCCGGGACAGGGGTCCAAGAGACCCAGTACTTC
>TRBV7-7|few|TRBJ2-5|TRBD2
CASSLAFLAGQETQYF
TGTGCTAGCAGCTTAGCTTTCCTAGCGGGGCAAGAGACCCAGTACTTC
>TRBV29-1|.|TRBJ2-5|TRBD1
CSVTNDRVWGETQYF
TGCAGCGTCACCAACGACAGGGTCTGGGGAGAGACCCAGTACTTC
>TRBV6-5|.|TRBJ1-4|TRBD1
CASSYGSGTGVEKLFF
TGTGCCAGCAGTTACGGCTCCGGGACAGGGGTCGAAAAACTGTTTTTT
>TRBV19|few|TRBJ2-7|.
CASSIVTYEQYF
TGTGCCAGTAGTATAGTGACTTACGAGCAGTACTTC
>TRBV18|.|TRBJ2-2|.
CASSPRIESTGELFF
TGTGCCAGCTCACCCCGCATTGAGAGCACCGGGGAGCTGTTTTTT
>TRBV5-1|few|TRBJ2-7|.
CASRDSFLLSYEQYF
TGCGCCAGCCGAGACAGTTTTTTATTATCCTACGAGCAGTACTTC
>TRBV12-5|.|TRBJ2-1|.
CASGLASEGNEQFF
TGTGCTAGTGGTTTGGCGAGCGAAGGCAATGAGCAGTTCTTC
>TRBV25-1|.|TRBJ2-3|.
CASSEYSTPTDTQYF
TGTGCCAGCAGTGAATATAGTACCCCCACAGATACGCAGTATTTT
>TRBV19|.|TRBJ1-1|TRBD1
CASEIDTGGYTEAFF
TGTGCCAGTGAAATCGATACAGGGGGCTACACTGAAGCTTTCTTT
>TRBV2|.|TRBJ2-7|TRBD2
CASWGLAVSYEQYF
TGTGCCAGCTGGGGACTAGCCGTCTCTTACGAGCAGTACTTC
>TRBV6-6|.|TRBJ2-7|TRBD2
CASGQRDYEQYF
TGTGCCAGCGGGCAGCGGGACTACGAGCAGTACTTC
>TRBV30|.|TRBJ1-2|TRBD1
CAWSVAPQGIPNGYTF
TGTGCCTGGAGTGTAGCCCCACAGGGGATACCCAATGGCTACACCTTC
>TRBV29-1|few|TRBJ1-1|TRBD1
CSVDRQGHTEAFF
TGCAGCGTCGACCGACAGGGGCACACTGAAGCTTTCTTT
>TRBV19|.|TRBJ1-2|TRBD1
CASRGTGIYYGYTF
TGTGCCAGTAGAGGGACAGGGATTTACTATGGCTACACCTTC
>TRBV7-2|.|TRBJ2-1|.
CASSTRIVTSEQFF
TGTGCCAGCAGCACCCGTATCGTTACGAGTGAGCAGTTCTTC
>TRBV15|.|TRBJ1-2|.
CATSSGRNYGYTF
TGTGCCACCAGCTCGGGTCGTAACTATGGCTACACCTTC
>TRBV18|.|TRBJ1-1|.
CASSPTSGNTEAFF
TGTGCCAGCTCACCTACCTCAGGAAACACTGAAGCTTTCTTT
>TRBV19|.|TRBJ1-3|.
CASIRGDSGNTIYF
TGTGCCAGTATCAGGGGTGACTCTGGAAACACCATATATTTT
>TRBV6-1|.|TRBJ2-6|.
CAIRGSSGANVLTF
TGTGCCATCCGGGGGAGCTCTGGGGCCAACGTCCTGACTTTC
>TRBV13|once|TRBJ2-2|.
CASSFNFAGELFF
TGTGCCAGCAGCTTCAATTTTGCGGGGGAGCTGTTTTTT
>TRBV25-1|.|TRBJ2-1|.
CASSIGPYNEQFF
TGTGCCAGCAGTATTGGGCCCTACAATGAGCAGTTCTTC
>TRBV10-3|once|TRBJ1-1|.
CAISSQGNTEAFF
TGTGCCATCAGTTCACAGGGAAACACTGAAGCTTTCTTT
>TRBV28|.|TRBJ2-7|TRBD2
CASSSPLAGASYEQYF
TGTGCCAGCAGTTCCCCACTAGCGGGAGCCTCCTACGAGCAGTACTTC
>TRBV29-1|once|TRBJ2-3|TRBD2
CSVAGDTDTQYF
TGCAGCGTAGCGGGGGACACAGATACGCAGTATTTT
>TRBV15|.|TRBJ1-1|.
CATSRGGTGNTEAFF
TGTGCCACCAGCAGAGGAGGGACTGGGAACACTGAAGCTTTCTTT
>TRBV4-3|.|TRBJ2-3|TRBD2
CASSQQGAGATDTQYF
TGCGCCAGCAGCCAACAGGGAGCGGGAGCAACAGATACGCAGTATTTT
>TRBV9|.|TRBJ2-1|.
CASRAGTRGNEQFF
TGTGCCAGCAGAGCCGGGACTCGGGGCAATGAGCAGTTCTTC
>TRBV18|.|TRBJ1-3|.
CASSPEGHYAGNTIYF
TGTGCCAGCTCACCAGAGGGACACTATGCTGGAAACACCATATATTTT